The rows below give T cell receptor beta chains drawn from one sample of a study of blood T cell repertoires in COVID-19. Measured with immunoSEQ multiplex PCR; TCRdb has only the in-frame clones, and not every one. This table has about 120,000 clones, under 90% appearing once. Sequencing was carried out using peripheral blood. Source of these receptors: a man aged 55 to 70 with acute or convalescent COVID-19. Both conserved end residues are part of each CDR3. D genes are given only for firm matches. A clone size is listed for some rows: how often the clone was seen (once, few, many), or a class if it is expanded.

TRBV6-5	.	TRBJ1-6	15	.	CASRYTDGINSPLHF	TGTGCCAGCAGATACACGGACGGGATAAATTCACCCCTCCACTTT
TRBV5-5	once	TRBJ1-4	15	TRBD1	CASSSYDRGREKLFF	TGTGCCAGCAGCTCCTATGACAGGGGAAGGGAAAAACTGTTTTTT
TRBV6-5	.	TRBJ1-2	15	.	CASSYSERGGYGYTF	TGTGCCAGCAGTTACTCGGAGAGGGGAGGCTATGGCTACACCTTC
TRBV12-3/TRBV12-4	.	TRBJ2-1	12	.	CASSPRRLEQFF	TGTGCCAGCAGTCCTAGGCGGCTCGAGCAGTTCTTC
TRBV2	.	TRBJ2-5	15	.	CASKVAGPGGETQYF	TGTGCCAGCAAGGTAGCGGGACCAGGGGGGGAGACCCAGTACTTC
TRBV19	.	TRBJ1-2	14	TRBD1	CASSIPGQGPGYTF	TGTGCCAGTAGTATACCGGGACAGGGGCCTGGCTACACCTTC
TRBV28	once	TRBJ2-1	15	.	CASSLGGRGVHEQFF	TGTGCCAGCAGTTTAGGGGGCAGAGGAGTACATGAGCAGTTCTTC
TRBV7-3	.	TRBJ2-3	14	.	CASSLNGQGDTQYF	TGTGCCAGCAGCTTAAATGGTCAGGGAGATACGCAGTATTTT
TRBV6-4	.	TRBJ1-6	15	.	CASKSTRGANSPLHF	TGTGCCAGCAAGAGTACCCGTGGGGCTAATTCACCCCTCCACTTT
TRBV28	.	TRBJ1-5	14	.	CASSTMSGNQPQHF	TGTGCCAGCAGCACCATGAGCGGGAATCAGCCCCAGCATTTT
TRBV6-6	.	TRBJ2-7	14	TRBD1	CASSSPRDRGEQYF	TGTGCCAGCAGTTCCCCCCGGGACAGGGGCGAGCAGTACTTC
TRBV7-2	.	TRBJ2-1	16	TRBD1	CASSPWGQGSYNEQFF	TGTGCCAGCAGCCCCTGGGGACAGGGTTCCTACAATGAGCAGTTCTTC
TRBV11-2	.	TRBJ2-1	18	TRBD2	CASSLDLPGLGAYNEQFF	TGTGCCAGCAGCTTAGATCTTCCGGGACTAGGCGCCTACAATGAGCAGTTCTTC
TRBV18	.	TRBJ1-1	14	.	CASSETGGNTEAFF	TGTGCCAGCTCCGAGACAGGTGGGAACACTGAAGCTTTCTTT
TRBV3-1/TRBV3-2	.	TRBJ1-1	16	TRBD1	CASSHDQGQPNTEAFF	TGTGCCAGCAGCCATGACCAGGGACAGCCGAACACTGAAGCTTTCTTT
TRBV28	.	TRBJ1-6	17	.	CASSSPLGKGVDSPLHF	TGTGCCAGCAGTTCCCCGCTCGGAAAAGGGGTGGATTCACCCCTCCACTTT
TRBV11-2	once	TRBJ1-1	14	.	CASSLQTGAVEAFF	TGTGCCAGCAGCTTACAAACAGGAGCCGTTGAAGCTTTCTTT
TRBV7-3	.	TRBJ2-3	15	TRBD2	CASSQAGGSTDTQYF	TGTGCCAGCAGTCAAGCGGGAGGGAGCACAGATACGCAGTATTTT
TRBV7-2	.	TRBJ2-5	15	TRBD1	CASSNAGTGRETQYF	TGTGCCAGCAGCAACGCCGGGACAGGGAGAGAGACCCAGTACTTC
TRBV7-3	.	TRBJ2-2	17	TRBD2	CASSQGTSGSSVGELFF	TGTGCCAGCAGCCAAGGGACTAGCGGGAGCTCCGTCGGGGAGCTGTTTTTT
TRBV24-1	.	TRBJ1-2	16	TRBD1	CATTHPETGVLDGYTF	TGTGCCACCACCCACCCCGAGACAGGGGTCCTCGATGGCTACACCTTC
TRBV24-1	.	TRBJ2-5	14	TRBD1	CATSDIQGIETQYF	TGTGCCACCAGTGATATACAGGGGATAGAGACCCAGTACTTC
TRBV4-2	.	TRBJ2-2	16	TRBD1	CASSRSGQGDTGELFF	TGTGCCAGCAGCCGTTCGGGACAGGGGGACACCGGGGAGCTGTTTTTT
TRBV5-6	.	TRBJ2-3	16	TRBD1	CASSLRDRGVTDTQYF	TGTGCCAGCAGCCTCCGGGACAGGGGAGTAACAGATACGCAGTATTTT
TRBV6-2/TRBV6-3	.	TRBJ2-6	18	TRBD2	CASSPLTSGPWGANVLTF	TGTGCCAGCAGCCCCTTGACTAGCGGCCCTTGGGGGGCCAACGTCCTGACTTTC
TRBV5-1	.	TRBJ2-7	16	TRBD2	CASSHDRTSGSYEQYF	TGCGCCAGCAGCCATGATCGGACTAGCGGGAGTTACGAGCAGTACTTC
TRBV4-3	.	TRBJ2-2	13	.	CASSLDSHGELFF	TGCGCCAGCAGCCTTGACAGTCACGGGGAGCTGTTTTTT
TRBV7-6	once	TRBJ2-5	14	.	CASSLFGEVETQYF	TGTGCCAGCAGCTTATTCGGGGAGGTGGAGACCCAGTACTTC
TRBV4-1	few	TRBJ2-3	19	TRBD2	CASSHLGRGERERTDTQYF	TGCGCCAGCAGCCACCTGGGGAGGGGGGAGCGGGAGCGCACAGATACGCAGTATTTT